This T cell receptor (beta chain) was observed in a study of cytomegalovirus exposure and HLA in healthy donors. Study outcomes and limitations: TCR beta V segments were, for the most part, productive about 87% or about 30% of the time in an earlier analysis. Three CMV-associated chains were confirmed in vitro to be specific for CMV antigens.

As to this clone: The antigen is unknown.

Per the germline V gene, CDR1 is LNHDA and CDR2 is SQIVND (reference sequence). The CDR3 totals 16 residues. The J segment lost 5 bases and the V segment lost 6 bases, leaving 6 bases of the junction unmatched. The PCR was carried out with 60 Vbeta primers and 13 Jbeta primers. TCRdb's copy holds only in-frame clones and misses some; the assay was immunoSEQ multiplex PCR. The table lists about 130,000 clones, around 79% of them singletons. This chain links TRBV19 with TRBJ2-1; TRBD2 matches 14 bases. This receptor was taken from a man aged 35 to 55 in good health and CMV-seropositive. The material sequenced was PBMCs. The CDR3 nucleotides read TGTGCCAGTAGGGGACTAGCGGGAGATGTCGACAATGAGCAGTTCTTC. This gives the protein CASRGLAGDVDNEQFF.